A selection of T cell receptor beta chains follows, all from one sample in a study of cytomegalovirus exposure and HLA in healthy donors. Here immunoSEQ multiplex PCR was the method, and the copy in TCRdb shows in-frame clones only, minus some. The sample includes about 69,000 clones, 74% seen only once; the top ten take 8.5% to 14%. Sample: PBMCs. The source is a woman in her fifties or sixties in good health and CMV-seropositive. Both conserved end residues are part of each CDR3. A D gene is named only where the DNA matches it firmly. Rows may omit the clone size; those that give it use once, few, many or a size class.

CDR3 length,J gene,V gene,D gene,clone size,CDR3 DNA,CDR3 protein
12,TRBJ1-4,TRBV27,-,-,TGTGCCAGCAGTTCGGGGTGGGGAAAACTGTTTTTT,CASSSGWGKLFF
15,TRBJ1-1,TRBV28,TRBD1,few,TGTGCCAGCAGCCAAGGGGGACAGTTGAACACTGAAGCTTTCTTT,CASSQGGQLNTEAFF
15,TRBJ1-3,TRBV9,-,-,TGTGCCAGCAGCACGACAGGCAGAACTGGAAACACCATATATTTT,CASSTTGRTGNTIYF
16,TRBJ2-1,TRBV5-6,TRBD1,-,TGTGCCAGCAGCATTCGGACAGGCCTCTCCTACAATGAGCAGTTCTTC,CASSIRTGLSYNEQFF
16,TRBJ2-1,TRBV11-3,TRBD2,-,TGTGCCAGCAGCGTATGGACTAGCGGGAGAGGAAATGAGCAGTTCTTC,CASSVWTSGRGNEQFF
13,TRBJ2-7,TRBV2,TRBD1,-,TGTGCCAGCAAAAGGACAGGGGGATTCGTGCAGTACTTC,CASKRTGGFVQYF
15,TRBJ1-2,TRBV5-4,TRBD1,once,TGTGCCAGCAGATTAGACAGGGGGCTTGGCTATGGCTACACCTTC,CASRLDRGLGYGYTF
14,TRBJ1-2,TRBV7-9,TRBD1,-,TGTGCCAGCAGTCCCGGGACAGGGGACTATGGCTACACCTTC,CASSPGTGDYGYTF
14,TRBJ2-3,TRBV9,TRBD2,-,TGTGCCAGCAGCCCACGACTAGCTTGGGCTACGCAGTATTTT,CASSPRLAWATQYF
14,TRBJ2-5,TRBV27,TRBD1,-,TGTGCCAGCAGCCCGGGACAGGGAATAGAGACCCAGTACTTC,CASSPGQGIETQYF
13,TRBJ1-5,TRBV6-1,-,-,TGTGCCAGCAGTGAATCGCGGAGGGAGCCCCAGCATTTT,CASSESRREPQHF
17,TRBJ2-5,TRBV19,TRBD2,-,TGTGCCAGTAGTCAGAATCGGATCGGGAGGCGCGAAGAGACCCAGTACTTC,CASSQNRIGRREETQYF
15,TRBJ2-2,TRBV7-3,-,-,TGTGCCAGCAGCTTAGAGGGACTGAACACCGGGGAGCTGTTTTTT,CASSLEGLNTGELFF
14,TRBJ1-1,TRBV9,-,few,TGTGCCAGCAGCGTAATACAGTCGAACACTGAAGCTTTCTTT,CASSVIQSNTEAFF
13,TRBJ1-2,TRBV19,-,-,TGTGCCAGTAGTTTCGACAGTCCCTATGGCTACACCTTC,CASSFDSPYGYTF
16,TRBJ2-2,TRBV28,-,-,TGTGCCAGCAGTTTACCGCAGGATTCTTACACCGGGGAGCTGTTTTTT,CASSLPQDSYTGELFF
15,TRBJ2-5,TRBV19,TRBD2,-,TGTGCCAGTAGCTTATTTAAGGGACTAGCGGAGACCCAGTACTTC,CASSLFKGLAETQYF
12,TRBJ1-1,TRBV10-2,-,few,TGCGCCAGCAGTGCGGGTGACACTGAAGCTTTCTTT,CASSAGDTEAFF
13,TRBJ1-2,TRBV2,-,-,TGTGCCAGCAGTGAAGCGCAGGAGGATGGCTACACCTTC,CASSEAQEDGYTF
13,TRBJ2-3,TRBV6-1,-,-,TGTGCCAGCAGATCCCAAAGCACAGATACGCAGTATTTT,CASRSQSTDTQYF
13,TRBJ2-1,TRBV6-1,-,-,TGTGCCAGCAATCAAGACACTTACAATGAGCAGCTCTTC,CASNQDTYNEQLF
14,TRBJ1-3,TRBV6-1,-,-,TGTGCCAGCAGTGCTCGGACAGCTGGAAACACCATATATTTT,CASSARTAGNTIYF
14,TRBJ1-5,TRBV4-1,-,few,TGCGCCAGCAGCCAGACAGAGGCGTATCAGCCCCAGCATTTT,CASSQTEAYQPQHF
14,TRBJ1-1,TRBV7-3,-,-,TGTGCCAGCAGCTCGAGGCCGGGAGGGACTGAAGCTTTCTTT,CASSSRPGGTEAFF
15,TRBJ2-1,TRBV11-3,TRBD2,few,TGTGCCAGCAGCTCCGGGACTAGCGGGGGGAGTGAGCAGTTCTTC,CASSSGTSGGSEQFF
14,TRBJ1-2,TRBV2,TRBD1,-,TGTGCCAGCAGTGTGCAGGGGGGAAACTATGGCTACACCTTC,CASSVQGGNYGYTF
12,TRBJ2-1,TRBV5-4,-,-,TGTGCCAGCAGCTTGTCGAGCAATGAGCAGTTCTTC,CASSLSSNEQFF
15,TRBJ2-2,TRBV7-8,TRBD1,-,TGTGCCAGCAGCTTGGACAGGGGACGAACCGGGGAGCTGTTTTTT,CASSLDRGRTGELFF
15,TRBJ2-5,TRBV7-8,TRBD1,-,TGTGCCAGCAGCGTTATGGGGACAGCGAGCGAGACCCAGTACTTC,CASSVMGTASETQYF
13,TRBJ1-5,TRBV15,-,few,TGTGCCACCAGCAGAGATTTATCTCAGCCCCAGCATTTT,CATSRDLSQPQHF
14,TRBJ1-2,TRBV10-2,TRBD1,-,TGCGCCAGCAGTGATGGGACAGGGGGCTATGGCTACACCTTC,CASSDGTGGYGYTF
16,TRBJ2-1,TRBV2,TRBD2,-,TGTGCCAGCAGTGACACTAGCGGGGGGGTAGGGAATGAGCAGTTCTTC,CASSDTSGGVGNEQFF
14,TRBJ1-6,TRBV9,-,-,TGTGCCAGCAGCGTGGCAGATTTTAATTCACCCCTCCACTTT,CASSVADFNSPLHF
15,TRBJ1-5,TRBV19,TRBD1,-,TGTGCCAGTAGTCTGGAGGGGGCGACCAATCAGCCCCAGCATTTT,CASSLEGATNQPQHF
17,TRBJ2-7,TRBV9,TRBD1,-,TGTGCCAGCAGCGTAGAGGATGGCGGGACAGGGACCTACGAGCAGTACTTC,CASSVEDGGTGTYEQYF
13,TRBJ2-7,TRBV5-1,-,once,TGCGCCAGCAGCTTGGACAGGGATTACGAGCAGTACTTC,CASSLDRDYEQYF
13,TRBJ2-5,TRBV27,TRBD1,-,TGTGCCAGCAGTTACGACAGGGGAGAGACCCAGTACTTC,CASSYDRGETQYF
14,TRBJ2-1,TRBV30,-,once,TGTGCCTGGAGTGTACTAGCCCTTGTCAATGAGCAGTTCTTC,CAWSVLALVNEQFF
16,TRBJ1-1,TRBV4-2,TRBD1,few,TGTGCCAGCAGCACCCGGATTCAGGACAGGCTGACTGAAGCTTTCTTT,CASSTRIQDRLTEAFF
16,TRBJ2-1,TRBV4-1,TRBD2,-,TGCGCCAGCAGCCAAGGGGCGGGCGGGAGAGTGGTTGAGCAGTTCTTC,CASSQGAGGRVVEQFF
15,TRBJ1-4,TRBV4-1,-,-,TGCGCCAGCAGCCATACAGGGTCCACTAATGAAAAACTGTTTTTT,CASSHTGSTNEKLFF
15,TRBJ1-4,TRBV5-1,-,-,TGCGCCAGCAGCTTGGCTAGGGGTAACAGCGAAAAACTGTTTTTT,CASSLARGNSEKLFF
15,TRBJ2-7,TRBV5-4,-,few,TGTGCCAGCCTATACTCCACCCCCGATTCCTACGAGCAGTACTTC,CASLYSTPDSYEQYF
13,TRBJ1-2,TRBV10-3,TRBD1,-,TGTGCCATCATGAGGACAGGAGAATATGGCTACACCTTC,CAIMRTGEYGYTF